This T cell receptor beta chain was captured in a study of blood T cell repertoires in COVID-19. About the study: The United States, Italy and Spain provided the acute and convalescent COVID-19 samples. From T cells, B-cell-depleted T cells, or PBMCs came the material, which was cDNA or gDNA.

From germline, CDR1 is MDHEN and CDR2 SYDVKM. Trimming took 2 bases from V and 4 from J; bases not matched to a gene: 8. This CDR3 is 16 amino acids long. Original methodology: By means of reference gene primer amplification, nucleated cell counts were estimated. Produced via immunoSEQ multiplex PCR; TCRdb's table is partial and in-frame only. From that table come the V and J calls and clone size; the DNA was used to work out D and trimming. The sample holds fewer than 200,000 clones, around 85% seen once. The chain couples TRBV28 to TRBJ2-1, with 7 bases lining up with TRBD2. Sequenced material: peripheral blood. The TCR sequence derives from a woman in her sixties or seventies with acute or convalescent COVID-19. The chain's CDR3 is CASSLSGRGLYNEQFF. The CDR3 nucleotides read TGTGCCAGCAGTTTAAGTGGGAGGGGCTTGTACAATGAGCAGTTCTTC.